This is a list of T cell receptor beta chains from one sample in a study of response to subunit inactivated influenza vaccine. MiXCR, applied by TCRdb to the RT-PCR reads, yields one record per CDR3 protein. The data hold 650,000 to 850,000 distinct CDR3 sequences, with around 14% observed a single time. The sample here was PBMCs from blood, taken 14 to 15 days before vaccination. These receptors were collected from a man aged 50-59 years who received an inactivated influenza vaccine. Each CDR3 is given with its conserved first and last residue. The D gene is left open where the match is weak. Not all rows give a size; the values are once, few, many and, for expanded clones, a class.

clone_size	d_call	j_call	v_call	cdr3_aa	cdr3_nt
-	TRBD2	TRBJ2-2	TRBV20-1	CSARDLAGASTGELFF	TGCAGTGCTAGAGACCTAGCGGGAGCTAGTACCGGGGAGCTGTTTTTT
-	-	TRBJ1-2	TRBV29-1	CSVAGQNYGYTF	TGCAGCGTCGCCGGACAGAACTATGGCTACACCTTC
-	-	TRBJ2-7	TRBV29-1	CSVTPGGGEQYF	TGCAGCGTAACCCCAGGGGGGGGCGAGCAGTACTTC
few	-	TRBJ1-1	TRBV4-1	CASSQDQGHLNTEAFF	TGCGCCAGCAGCCAAGACCAGGGGCACCTGAACACTGAAGCTTTCTTT
few	TRBD1	TRBJ1-2	TRBV7-9	CASSYGTGAGYTF	TGTGCCAGCAGCTACGGGACAGGGGCTGGCTACACCTTC
-	TRBD2	TRBJ2-1	TRBV29-1	CSVDPSGGNYNEQFF	TGCAGCGTTGACCCTAGCGGGGGGAACTACAATGAGCAGTTCTTC
-	-	TRBJ2-6	TRBV7-3	CASSNNRDGANVLTF	TGTGCCAGCAGCAACAACAGGGACGGGGCCAACGTCCTGACTTTC
many	TRBD2	TRBJ2-3	TRBV18	CASSPRLAGDRGTQYF	TGTGCCAGCTCACCCCGTTTGGCGGGGGACCGGGGTACGCAGTATTTT
-	TRBD2	TRBJ2-1	TRBV7-6	CASSLAFREGNNEQFF	TGTGCCAGCAGCTTAGCGTTCCGGGAGGGAAACAATGAGCAGTTCTTC
once	TRBD1	TRBJ1-5	TRBV19	CASSIGGQPNQPQHF	TGTGCCAGTAGTATAGGGGGACAGCCCAATCAGCCCCAGCATTTT
-	-	TRBJ2-1	TRBV2	CASRSVDEQFF	TGTGCCAGCAGGTCTGTCGATGAGCAGTTCTTC
-	-	TRBJ2-7	TRBV20-1	CSALMNVYEQYF	TGCAGTGCCCTCATGAACGTCTACGAGCAGTACTTC
many	-	TRBJ2-7	TRBV29-1	CSVSDGAGFEQYF	TGCAGCGTCTCGGACGGGGCAGGTTTCGAGCAGTACTTC
-	TRBD2	TRBJ2-1	TRBV5-1	CASSLSSGGNEQFF	TGCGCCAGCAGCTTGTCTAGCGGGGGCAATGAGCAGTTCTTC
few	TRBD2	TRBJ2-5	TRBV7-9	CASSDASGRNRETQYF	TGTGCCAGCAGCGACGCTAGCGGGAGGAACCGGGAGACCCAGTACTTC
-	-	TRBJ2-7	TRBV10-1	CASSDNTGTTYEQYF	TGCGCCAGCAGCGACAATACAGGGACCACCTACGAGCAGTACTTC
-	TRBD1	TRBJ2-3	TRBV12-3/TRBV12-4	CASSILPTATGGTDTQYF	TGTGCCAGCAGTATCCTCCCGACAGCCACAGGGGGCACAGATACGCAGTATTTT
few	-	TRBJ1-2	TRBV28	CASRDRTGVWGYTF	TGTGCCAGCAGGGATCGGACGGGGGTTTGGGGCTACACCTTC
once	-	TRBJ1-1	TRBV12-3/TRBV12-4	CTSSTNRGSPGGTEAFF	TGTACCAGCAGTACCAATAGGGGCTCCCCGGGGGGTACTGAAGCTTTCTTT
-	-	TRBJ2-1	TRBV6-5	CASSYFVGDEQFF	TGTGCCAGCAGTTACTTCGTGGGCGATGAGCAGTTCTTC